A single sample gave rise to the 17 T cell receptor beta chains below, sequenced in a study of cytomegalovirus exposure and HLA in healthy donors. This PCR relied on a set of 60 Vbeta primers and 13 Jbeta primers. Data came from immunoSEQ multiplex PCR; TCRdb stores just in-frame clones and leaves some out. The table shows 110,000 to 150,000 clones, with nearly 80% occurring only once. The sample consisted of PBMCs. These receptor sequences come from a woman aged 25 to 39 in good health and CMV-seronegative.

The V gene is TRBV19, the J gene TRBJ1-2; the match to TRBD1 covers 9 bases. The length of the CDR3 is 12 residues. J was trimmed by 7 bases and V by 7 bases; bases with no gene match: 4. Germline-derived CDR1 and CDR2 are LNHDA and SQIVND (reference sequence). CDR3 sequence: CASTPDRGGYTF. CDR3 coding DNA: TGTGCCAGTACCCCGGACAGGGGTGGCTACACCTTC.

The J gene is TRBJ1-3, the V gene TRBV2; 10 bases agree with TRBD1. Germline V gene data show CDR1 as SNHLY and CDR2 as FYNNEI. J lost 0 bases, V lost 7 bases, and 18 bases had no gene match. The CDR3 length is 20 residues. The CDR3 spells CASTIPEGDRGLVSGNTIYF. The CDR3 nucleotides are TGTGCCAGCACTATACCTGAGGGGGACAGGGGCTTGGTCTCTGGAAACACCATATATTTT.

CDR3 protein: CASSEAGTGVGNQPQHF. CDR3 sequence (DNA): TGTGCCAGCAGTGAAGCGGGAACAGGGGTAGGCAATCAGCCCCAGCATTTT. The chain combines TRBV6-1 with TRBJ1-5; 7 bases fit TRBD1. CDR1 and CDR2 (germline): MNHNS, SASEGT. The V segment lost 0 bases and the J segment 2 bases; nucleotides outside the gene matches: 7. This CDR3 has 17 residues.

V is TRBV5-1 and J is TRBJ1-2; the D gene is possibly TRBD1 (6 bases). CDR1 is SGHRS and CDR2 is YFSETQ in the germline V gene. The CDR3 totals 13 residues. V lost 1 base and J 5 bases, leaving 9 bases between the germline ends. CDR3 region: CASSLSTGYGYTF. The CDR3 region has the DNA TGCGCCAGCAGCTTGTCGACAGGTTATGGCTACACCTTC.

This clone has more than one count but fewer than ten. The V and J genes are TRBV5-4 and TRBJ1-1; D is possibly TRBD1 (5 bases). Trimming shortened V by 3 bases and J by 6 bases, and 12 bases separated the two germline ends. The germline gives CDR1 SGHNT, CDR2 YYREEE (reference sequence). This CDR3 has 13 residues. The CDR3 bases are TGTGCCAGCAGCTCTTTAGACAGCCCTGAAGCTTTCTTT. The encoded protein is CASSSLDSPEAFF.

The DNA for the CDR3 is TGTGCCAGTAGTATAGATACGAGGATCCAAGCCAAAAACATTCAGTACTTC. Translating it yields CASSIDTRIQAKNIQYF. This chain joins TRBV19 and TRBJ2-4; no clear D gene. Germline V gives CDR1 LNHDA, CDR2 SQIVND (reference sequence). The V gene lost 0 bases and the J gene lost 0 bases, with 12 bases spanning the gap. The CDR3 totals 17 residues.

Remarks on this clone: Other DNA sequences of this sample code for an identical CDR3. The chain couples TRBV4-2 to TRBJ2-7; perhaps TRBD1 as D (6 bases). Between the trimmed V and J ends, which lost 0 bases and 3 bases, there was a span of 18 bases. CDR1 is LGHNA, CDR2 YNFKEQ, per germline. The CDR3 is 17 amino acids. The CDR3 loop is CASSQDLSRGNLYEQYF. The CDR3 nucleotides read TGTGCCAGCAGCCAAGATCTAAGCAGGGGCAACCTCTACGAGCAGTACTTC.

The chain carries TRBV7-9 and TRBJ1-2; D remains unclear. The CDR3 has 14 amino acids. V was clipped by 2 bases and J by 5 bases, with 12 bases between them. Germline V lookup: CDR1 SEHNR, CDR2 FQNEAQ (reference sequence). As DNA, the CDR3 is TGTGCCAGCAGCTTAAATTTGGTAGAGTATGGCTACACCTTC. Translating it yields CASSLNLVEYGYTF.

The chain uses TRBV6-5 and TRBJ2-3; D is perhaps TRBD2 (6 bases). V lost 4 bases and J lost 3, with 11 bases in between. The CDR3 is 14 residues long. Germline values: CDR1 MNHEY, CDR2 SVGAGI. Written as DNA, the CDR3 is TGTGCCAGCAGTTTGGATAGCGGAACAGATACGCAGTATTTT. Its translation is CASSLDSGTDTQYF.

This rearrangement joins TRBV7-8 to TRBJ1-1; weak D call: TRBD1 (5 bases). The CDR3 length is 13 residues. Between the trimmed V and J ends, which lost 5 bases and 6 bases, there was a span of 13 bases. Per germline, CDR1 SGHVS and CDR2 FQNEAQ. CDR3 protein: CASSLRLGPEAFF. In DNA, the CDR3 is TGTGCCAGCAGCCTCAGGTTGGGGCCTGAAGCTTTCTTT.

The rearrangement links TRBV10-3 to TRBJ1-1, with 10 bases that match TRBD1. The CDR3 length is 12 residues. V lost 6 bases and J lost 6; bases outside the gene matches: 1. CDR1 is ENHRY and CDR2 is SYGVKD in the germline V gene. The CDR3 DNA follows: TGTGCCATCAGAGGACAGGGGGCTGAAGCTTTCTTT. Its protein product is CAIRGQGAEAFF.

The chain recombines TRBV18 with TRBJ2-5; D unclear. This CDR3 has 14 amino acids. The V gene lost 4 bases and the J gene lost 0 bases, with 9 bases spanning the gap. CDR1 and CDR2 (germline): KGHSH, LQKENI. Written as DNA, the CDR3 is TGTGCCAGCTCACGAGAGACAAACCAAGAGACCCAGTACTTC. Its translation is CASSRETNQETQYF. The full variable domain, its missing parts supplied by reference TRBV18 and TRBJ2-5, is NAGVMQNPRHLVRRRGQEARLRCSPMKGHSHVYWYRQLPEEGLKFMVYLQKENIIDESGMPKERFSAEFPKEGPSILRIQQVVRGDSAAYFCASSRETNQETQYFGPGTRLLVL.

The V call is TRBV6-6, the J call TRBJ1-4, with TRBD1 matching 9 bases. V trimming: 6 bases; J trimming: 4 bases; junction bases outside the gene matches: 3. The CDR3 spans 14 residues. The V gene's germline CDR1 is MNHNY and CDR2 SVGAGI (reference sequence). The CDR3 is CASSLTGGNEKLFF. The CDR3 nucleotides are TGTGCCAGCAGCCTGACAGGGGGTAATGAAAAACTGTTTTTT.

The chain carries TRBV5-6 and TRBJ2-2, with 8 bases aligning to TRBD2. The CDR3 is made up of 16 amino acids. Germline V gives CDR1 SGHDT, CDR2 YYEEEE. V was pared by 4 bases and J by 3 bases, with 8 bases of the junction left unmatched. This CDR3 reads CASSLVRGGYTGELFF. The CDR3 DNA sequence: TGTGCCAGCAGCCTAGTCCGGGGGGGTTACACCGGGGAGCTGTTTTTT.

The CDR3, as DNA: TGTGCCAGCAGTTACGCGGGTGCTAGCACAGATACGCAGTATTTT. Translating it yields CASSYAGASTDTQYF. The chain links TRBV6-5 to TRBJ2-3, with D maybe TRBD2 (5 bases). The V and J ends lost 2 bases and 0 bases respectively, with 9 bases between them. This CDR3 is built from 15 residues. Looked up from germline, CDR1 is MNHEY and CDR2 is SVGAGI.

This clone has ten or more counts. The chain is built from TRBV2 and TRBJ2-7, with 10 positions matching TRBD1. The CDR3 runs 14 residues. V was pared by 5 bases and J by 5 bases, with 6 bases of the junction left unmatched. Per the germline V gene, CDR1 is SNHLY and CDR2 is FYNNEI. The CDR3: CASSWDRGRNEQYF. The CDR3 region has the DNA TGTGCCAGCAGTTGGGACAGGGGTCGAAACGAGCAGTACTTC.

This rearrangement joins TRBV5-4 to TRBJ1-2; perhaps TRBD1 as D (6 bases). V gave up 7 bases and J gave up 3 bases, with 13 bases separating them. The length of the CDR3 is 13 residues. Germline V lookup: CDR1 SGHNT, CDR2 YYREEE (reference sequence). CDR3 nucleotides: TGTGCCAGCTACCGGGACAACCACTATGGCTACACCTTC. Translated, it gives CASYRDNHYGYTF. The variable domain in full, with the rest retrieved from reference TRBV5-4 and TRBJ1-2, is ETGVTQSPTHLIKTRGQQVTLRCSSQSGHNTVSWYQQALGQGPQFIFQYYREEENGRGNFPPRFSGLQFPNYSSELNVNALELDDSALYLCASYRDNHYGYTFGSGTRLTVV.